A selection of T cell receptor beta chains follows, all from one sample in a study of blood T cells in healthy people across ages. From the 5' RACE reads, TCRdb called clonotypes with MiXCR, one entry per CDR3 protein. There are about 770,000 distinct CDR3 sequences in the sample; more than 40% occur only once, and roughly 18% lies in the top ten. Material for sequencing was blood. The receptor source for this set is a man aged 55 to 69 in good health. CDR3s include the opening cysteine and the closing phenylalanine or tryptophan. D genes are given only for firm matches. Clone sizes are given selectively: once, few, many, or a class where the clone is expanded.

CASSSLGRNNEQFF | TGTGCCAGCAGCTCGCTGGGACGGAACAATGAGCAGTTCTTC | . | TRBJ2-1 | . | TRBV7-6
CSAGQGSGGSTDTQYF | TGCAGTGCCGGTCAGGGTAGCGGGGGGTCCACAGATACGCAGTATTTT | . | TRBJ2-3 | TRBD2 | TRBV20-1
CASNRGAGTDTQYF | TGTGCCAGCAACCGGGGGGCCGGCACAGATACGCAGTATTTT | . | TRBJ2-3 | . | TRBV4-2
CATSRVGRQTGELFF | TGTGCCACCAGCAGAGTAGGGAGACAGACCGGGGAGCTGTTTTTT | few | TRBJ2-2 | . | TRBV15
CASSFGDRVSGYTF | TGTGCCAGCAGCTTTGGGGACAGGGTGTCTGGCTACACCTTC | . | TRBJ1-2 | TRBD1 | TRBV5-6
CASQPAAGASYEQYF | TGTGCCAGCCAGCCCGCGGCGGGGGCCTCCTACGAGCAGTACTTC | . | TRBJ2-7 | . | TRBV7-9
CASSVGLSSEQYF | TGTGCCAGCAGCGTGGGACTTTCCAGCGAGCAGTACTTC | few | TRBJ2-7 | . | TRBV7-2
CASSQDGAGSYNEQFF | TGCGCCAGCAGCCAAGATGGGGCAGGGTCCTACAATGAGCAGTTCTTC | few | TRBJ2-1 | . | TRBV4-1
CAISDPGLGRIEAFF | TGTGCCATCAGTGATCCGGGCCTCGGACGGATAGAAGCTTTCTTT | few | TRBJ1-1 | . | TRBV10-3
CSAKAPSTDTQYF | TGCAGTGCTAAAGCCCCTAGCACAGATACGCAGTATTTT | . | TRBJ2-3 | . | TRBV20-1
CASSYSPAYGYTF | TGTGCCAGCAGTTACTCGCCAGCCTATGGCTACACCTTC | few | TRBJ1-2 | . | TRBV6-2/TRBV6-3
CASSLGGNPRGTQYF | TGTGCCAGCAGCTTGGGAGGAAACCCTCGAGGGACGCAGTATTTT | . | TRBJ2-3 | . | TRBV5-5
CASSFSGYNEQFF | TGTGCCAGCAGCTTTTCCGGATACAATGAGCAGTTCTTC | few | TRBJ2-1 | . | TRBV11-3
CASSRASGASETQYF | TGCGCCAGCAGCCGGGCTAGCGGGGCCTCCGAGACCCAGTACTTC | few | TRBJ2-5 | TRBD2 | TRBV5-1
CASSLYRDQPQHF | TGTGCCAGCAGCTTATATAGGGATCAGCCCCAGCATTTT | . | TRBJ1-5 | . | TRBV7-8
CASSFKLGGSPYEQYF | TGTGCCAGCAGCTTTAAGTTGGGGGGGAGCCCCTACGAGCAGTACTTC | . | TRBJ2-7 | TRBD2 | TRBV5-6
CSAREQTSGAYEQYF | TGCAGTGCTAGAGAGCAGACTAGCGGGGCGTACGAGCAGTACTTC | . | TRBJ2-7 | TRBD2 | TRBV20-1
CASTTSGARPYEQYF | TGTGCCTCCACGACTAGCGGGGCGAGACCCTACGAGCAGTACTTC | . | TRBJ2-7 | TRBD2 | TRBV14
CASSLRESGAGGYTF | TGTGCCAGCAGCTTAAGAGAATCAGGGGCGGGTGGCTACACCTTC | few | TRBJ1-2 | . | TRBV5-7
CSVDADSSGANVLTF | TGCAGCGTTGATGCCGACAGCTCTGGGGCCAACGTCCTGACTTTC | few | TRBJ2-6 | . | TRBV29-1
CASSPTGNYGCTF | TGTGCCAGCAGCCCAACAGGGAACTATGGCTGCACCTTC | . | TRBJ1-2 | . | TRBV7-6
CASRLTSGYEQYF | TGTGCCAGCAGACTGACTAGCGGGTACGAGCAGTACTTC | few | TRBJ2-7 | TRBD2 | TRBV12-3/TRBV12-4
CASSPTTGINEQFF | TGTGCCAGCAGCCCAACGACAGGGATCAATGAGCAGTTCTTC | . | TRBJ2-1 | TRBD1 | TRBV6-2/TRBV6-3
CASSEEGPLYGYTF | TGTGCCAGCAGTGAAGAGGGACCCCTCTATGGCTACACCTTC | few | TRBJ1-2 | . | TRBV2
CASRHRDGRNQPQHF | TGTGCCAGCAGACACAGGGACGGACGCAATCAGCCCCAGCATTTT | . | TRBJ1-5 | . | TRBV2
CASSVTGVRSYGYTF | TGTGCCAGCAGCGTTACAGGGGTTAGGAGCTATGGCTACACCTTC | few | TRBJ1-2 | TRBD1 | TRBV9